Reported below is one TCR beta chain. This sample is drawn from a study of blood T cell repertoires in COVID-19. TCRdb's copy holds only in-frame clones and misses some; the assay was immunoSEQ multiplex PCR. The sample gives some 200,000 clones, under 85% of which show up once; around 6.1% is in the top ten. The origin of this receptor is a woman between 35 and 50 years old with acute or convalescent COVID-19. Sequenced input: peripheral blood.

CDR3 sequence reads: CATRARTENTEAFF. Here the CDR3 DNA reads TGTGCCACCAGGGCCCGGACAGAGAACACTGAAGCTTTCTTT. V gene TRBV24-1 combines with J gene TRBJ1-1; perhaps TRBD1 as D (6 bases). Germline CDR1 and CDR2: KGHDR and SFDVKD. The CDR3 spans 14 residues. Trimming pared 7 bases from V and 1 base from J, leaving 12 bases between.